A selection of T cell receptor beta chains follows, all from one sample in a study of blood T cell repertoires in COVID-19. Generated by immunoSEQ multiplex PCR, the TCRdb table keeps only in-frame clones and is missing some. The sample holds a few hundred thousand clones, about 85% seen once. Sequenced sample: peripheral blood. Source of these receptors: a man aged 18-30 years with active or convalescent COVID-19. CDR3s include the opening cysteine and the closing phenylalanine or tryptophan. The D gene is left open where the match is weak. A clone size is listed for some rows: how often the clone was seen (once, few, many), or a class if it is expanded.

TGTGCCAGCAGTTGGGCAGGCCCCTACGAGCAGTACTTC | CASSWAGPYEQYF | TRBJ2-7 | NA | TRBV12-3/TRBV12-4 | NA
TGTGCCAGCAGTGAATCCCCCCAGGGAATGGGGGAGCTGTTTTTT | CASSESPQGMGELFF | TRBJ2-2 | NA | TRBV6-1 | NA
TGTGCCAGCTCACCACAGGTAGCGGAAAACACCGGGGAGCTGTTTTTT | CASSPQVAENTGELFF | TRBJ2-2 | NA | TRBV18 | NA
TGTGCCAGCAGCTATTTGGAGGAAACCATATATTTT | CASSYLEETIYF | TRBJ1-3 | NA | TRBV7-9 | NA
TGTGCCAGCAGCAAACTGTTCCCCACCGGGGAGCTGTTTTTT | CASSKLFPTGELFF | TRBJ2-2 | NA | TRBV7-2 | once
TGTGCCAGCACCCAGGGGGGGAACACCTATGAGCAGTTCTTC | CASTQGGNTYEQFF | TRBJ2-1 | NA | TRBV3-1/TRBV3-2 | NA
TGTGCCAGCAGCTTCTTCAATCCCCTAGCGGGAGCCCCTGGCTCCTACGAGCAGTACTTC | CASSFFNPLAGAPGSYEQYF | TRBJ2-7 | TRBD2 | TRBV11-3 | NA
TGTGCCAGCAGTTCCCTCACAGATACGCAGTATTTT | CASSSLTDTQYF | TRBJ2-3 | NA | TRBV12-3/TRBV12-4 | NA
TGTGCCAGCAATGGGGACAGGGTTTATGGCTACACCTTC | CASNGDRVYGYTF | TRBJ1-2 | TRBD1 | TRBV2 | NA
TGTGCCAGTAGTAGAGGACAGCCACAAGAGACCCAGTACTTC | CASSRGQPQETQYF | TRBJ2-5 | NA | TRBV19 | once
TGCGCCAGCAGCTCGACAGGGGCCAGCTATGGCTACACCTTC | CASSSTGASYGYTF | TRBJ1-2 | TRBD1 | TRBV5-1 | once
TGTGCCAGCAGCCACCCGGGACAGGGTACCAATGAGCAGTTCTTC | CASSHPGQGTNEQFF | TRBJ2-1 | TRBD1 | TRBV7-3 | NA
TGTGCCAGCAGTTTCTCAGGGAGGAAGGATCAGCCCCAGCATTTT | CASSFSGRKDQPQHF | TRBJ1-5 | NA | TRBV28 | NA
TGTGCCAGCATGGCGGGAGGCCCTAACACCGGGGAGCTGTTTTTT | CASMAGGPNTGELFF | TRBJ2-2 | TRBD2 | TRBV7-6 | NA
TGTGCCACCAGATCTCCGGTTTCGGGGTCCGGGCAGTACTTC | CATRSPVSGSGQYF | TRBJ2-7 | NA | TRBV15 | NA
TGTGCCAGCAGTCAAACAGGGAATCTTCGCAATCAGCCCCAGCATTTT | CASSQTGNLRNQPQHF | TRBJ1-5 | NA | TRBV27 | NA
TGTGCCAGCAGTGATTCGACAGGGGAGAACACTGAAGCTTTCTTT | CASSDSTGENTEAFF | TRBJ1-1 | TRBD1 | TRBV25-1 | NA
TGTGCCAGCTCACCAGCTAACAGGGGGTCTTCTAACTATGGCTACACCTTC | CASSPANRGSSNYGYTF | TRBJ1-2 | TRBD1 | TRBV18 | few
TGTGCCAGCAGCTTACCCCCTCTGACTAGCGGGATTGAGACCCAGTACTTC | CASSLPPLTSGIETQYF | TRBJ2-5 | TRBD2 | TRBV11-3 | NA
TGCACCAGCAGCCATAGACAGGGGTCCCCATCCTACAATGAGCAGTTCTTC | CTSSHRQGSPSYNEQFF | TRBJ2-1 | NA | TRBV1 | NA
TGTGCCAGCTCAGACAGGGGAGGGATGGACACTGAAGCTTTCTTT | CASSDRGGMDTEAFF | TRBJ1-1 | TRBD1 | TRBV6-6 | NA
TGTGCCAGTAGCTCACGTACATCTGGGGCCAACGTCCTGACTTTC | CASSSRTSGANVLTF | TRBJ2-6 | NA | TRBV19 | NA
TGTGCCAGCAGCTTGGAGTGGGCTAGCGGGTTCTACGAGCAGTACTTC | CASSLEWASGFYEQYF | TRBJ2-7 | TRBD2 | TRBV5-4 | NA
TGTGCCAGCAGCCTAGGCAGTGAAAAACTGTTTTTT | CASSLGSEKLFF | TRBJ1-4 | NA | TRBV5-6 | NA
TGCAGCGTTCCCGCCAGACAGCCCAAGGAGACCCAGTACTTC | CSVPARQPKETQYF | TRBJ2-5 | NA | TRBV29-1 | NA
TGTGCCAGCAGCCCGACAGGACTAGCGGTAACAGATACGCAGTATTTT | CASSPTGLAVTDTQYF | TRBJ2-3 | TRBD2 | TRBV5-4 | once
TGCGCCAGCAGCTCGCTCGGGGGGAGGAGTTCCTACAATGAGCAGTTCTTC | CASSSLGGRSSYNEQFF | TRBJ2-1 | TRBD2 | TRBV5-1 | NA
TGTGCCAGCACCAGACAGGGGTCCGCGACAGATACGCAGTATTTT | CASTRQGSATDTQYF | TRBJ2-3 | TRBD1 | TRBV2 | NA
TGTGCCAGCAGCGTAGACGTCGGGAGGAACACTGAAGCTTTCTTT | CASSVDVGRNTEAFF | TRBJ1-1 | NA | TRBV9 | NA
TGTGCCAGCAGAAATGACCGCGGGGAGCAGTTCTTC | CASRNDRGEQFF | TRBJ2-1 | NA | TRBV13 | NA
TGTGCCAGCAGTCCGAACCAGGGGGCAATGGCTGAAGCTTTCTTT | CASSPNQGAMAEAFF | TRBJ1-1 | TRBD1 | TRBV3-1/TRBV3-2 | NA
TGTGCCAGCAGCTACGGGACTAGCGGGGCCTCTAGCACAGATACGCAGTATTTT | CASSYGTSGASSTDTQYF | TRBJ2-3 | TRBD2 | TRBV5-8 | NA